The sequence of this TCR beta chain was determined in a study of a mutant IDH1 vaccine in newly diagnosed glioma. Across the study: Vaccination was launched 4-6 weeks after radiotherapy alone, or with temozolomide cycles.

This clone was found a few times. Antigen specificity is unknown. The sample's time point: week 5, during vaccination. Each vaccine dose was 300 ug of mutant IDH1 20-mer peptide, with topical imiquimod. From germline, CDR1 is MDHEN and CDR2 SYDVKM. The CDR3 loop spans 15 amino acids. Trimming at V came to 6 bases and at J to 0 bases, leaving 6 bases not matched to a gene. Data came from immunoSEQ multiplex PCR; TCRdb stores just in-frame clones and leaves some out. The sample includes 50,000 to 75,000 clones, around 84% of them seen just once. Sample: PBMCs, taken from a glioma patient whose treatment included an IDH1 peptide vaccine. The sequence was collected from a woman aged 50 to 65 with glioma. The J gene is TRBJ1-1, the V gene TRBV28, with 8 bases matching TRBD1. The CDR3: CASRQGAGLNTEAFF. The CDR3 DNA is TGTGCCAGCAGGCAGGGGGCTGGATTGAACACTGAAGCTTTCTTT.